A single sample is the source of the 20 T cell receptor beta chains below, sequenced in a study of tumor and adjacent non-tumor tissue in lung cancer. This sample's RNA came from whole unsorted tissue. This non-tumor lung sample came from over 3 cm beyond the tumor edge. The library came from three nested PCR rounds adapted from ARM-PCR protocols. TCRdb processed the multiplex PCR reads anew with MiXCR; each CDR3 protein has one entry. This sample carries tens of thousands of distinct CDR3 sequences, around 80% of them seen once, and the ten largest clones take under 40%. Source material: distant non-tumor lung tissue. The source is a man between 65 and 85 years old with non-small cell lung cancer.

About this clonotype: A clone one base away is much larger, so this may be a read error. V usage is TRBV10-3 and J usage is TRBJ1-3; no clear D gene. Looked up from germline, CDR1 is ENHRY and CDR2 is SYGVKD. The length of the CDR3 is 14 residues. With 5 bases removed from V and 0 bases from J, the gap between germline ends came to 8 bases. CDR3 region: CAISSSVSGNTIYF. DNA for the CDR3: TGTGCCATCAGTAGTTCAGTCTCTGGAAACACCATATATTTT.

This chain joins TRBV29-1 and TRBJ1-2; no clear D gene. The CDR3 spans 16 residues. Trimming removed 4 bases from V and 13 bases from J, with 31 bases in between. Germline CDR1 reads SQVTM; CDR2 reads ANQGSEA. The DNA of the CDR3 is TGCAGCGTTGTCCCCTATCAATCCGCGGGAGAAGATGGATTCACCTTC. Translating it yields CSVVPYQSAGEDGFTF.

This clonotype was seen once. A read error may be the cause here, since a much bigger clone is one base away. The CDR3 ends on some other residue instead of the conserved phenylalanine or tryptophan, so this is likely a read error. This chain links TRBV6-5 with TRBJ2-2; the D is unclear. This CDR3 has 15 amino acids. Germline CDR1 MNHEY, CDR2 SVGAGI. Trimming removed 2 bases from V and 5 bases from J, with 12 bases in between. The CDR3 DNA reads as TGTGCCAGCAGTTACACCATTGGCGGAACCGGGGAGCTGTTTTAT. It specifies CASSYTIGGTGELFY.

The J gene is TRBJ1-1, the V gene TRBV5-1, with D possibly matching TRBD1 (6 bases). V shed 7 bases and J shed 8 bases, with 21 bases lying between them. The CDR3 sequence is 14 residues long. The germline V gene has CDR1 SGHRS and CDR2 YFSETQ. The CDR3 loop is CASGVRGGEKEAFF. In nucleotides, the CDR3 is TGCGCCAGCGGAGTAAGAGGGGGAGAGAAAGAAGCTTTCTTT.

Remarks on this clonotype: A much bigger clone sits one base away, suggesting this may be a read error. This sequence joins TRBV5-1 and TRBJ2-1; no clear D gene. V lost 1 base to trimming and J lost 7 bases, with 12 bases between them. This CDR3 region has 14 residues. The germline V gene encodes CDR1 SGHRS and CDR2 YFSETQ. CDR3 DNA sequence: TGCGCCAGCAGCTTGCTGGGGTTGAGGAATGAGCAGTTCTTC. It encodes CASSLLGLRNEQFF.

In its sample, this clonotype was seen once. One junction end does not reproduce the germline sequence, and a read error may be involved. The chain joins TRBV6-9 to TRBJ2-5; D gene uncertain. The V gene's germline CDR1 is MNHGY and CDR2 SVAAGI. The CDR3 runs 19 residues. The CDR3, as DNA: TGTGCCGGAAGGAATAAGAGAGCTCACCGTGACCCCGACCAGGAGACCCAGTACTTC. It translates to CAGRNKRAHRDPDQETQYF.

This clonotype has only one observation. The germline gene is not matched at one end of the junction; a read error may be the cause. The gene calls are TRBV4-2 and TRBJ1-5, with D possibly matching TRBD1 (5 bases). Germline V gives CDR1 LGHNA, CDR2 YNFKEQ. This CDR3 spans 14 amino acids. CDR3 region: CANSQDRGNRPQHF. The DNA of the CDR3 is TGTGCCAACAGCCAAGATCGGGGGAACCGGCCCCAGCATTTT.

Note on this clonotype: Relative to the germline gene, one junction end is altered; a read error may explain this. The chain recombines TRBV11-2 with TRBJ1-1, with D unresolved. The length of the CDR3 is 12 residues. Germline CDR1 SGHAT, CDR2 FQNNGV. CDR3 amino acids: CERRFGKNKDLF. The DNA of the CDR3 is TGTGAAAGAAGGTTCGGGAAAAATAAAGATTTATTT.

This clonotype was detected many times. The chain recombines TRBV29-1 with TRBJ2-7, with D hard to call. The CDR3 length is 16 residues. The germline V and J ends were trimmed by 0 bases and 0 bases, with 15 bases remaining between them. CDR1 is SQVTM and CDR2 is ANQGSEA in the germline V gene. Written as DNA, the CDR3 is TGCAGCGTTGAAGATAGGATCCCCTCGGACTCCTACGAGCAGTACTTC. It codes for CSVEDRIPSDSYEQYF.

The chain combines TRBV12-3 or TRBV12-4 with TRBJ2-1; D possibly corresponds to TRBD2 (6 bases). The CDR3 is made up of 14 amino acids. The CDR3 loop is CVNSLSQEGNEQFF. For the CDR3, the DNA is TGTGTCAACAGTTTATCGCAGGAGGGCAATGAGCAGTTCTTC.

In this sample, this clonotype turned up once. A read error may produce the germline difference seen at one junction end. The V and J genes are TRBV11-3 and TRBJ2-3; 7 nucleotides line up with TRBD1. This CDR3 is built from 16 residues. The germline gives CDR1 SGHNT, CDR2 YENEEA. The CDR3 loop is CASSLAGTDFGDTQYF. The CDR3 bases are TGTGCCAGCAGTTTAGCAGGGACAGACTTTGGAGATACGCAGTATTTT.

Of note for this clonotype: This likely comes from a read error, as the CDR3 has no conserved phenylalanine or tryptophan at its end. This chain connects TRBV20-1 to TRBJ2-5, with D possibly being TRBD2 (6 bases). Germline V lookup: CDR1 DFQATT, CDR2 SNEGSKA (reference sequence). The CDR3 runs 15 residues. CDR3 coding DNA: TGCAATGCTAGACATCGGGCGGGGAAGGGGGAGACCCAGTACGTC. Protein sequence: CNARHRAGKGETQYV.

This clonotype was detected only once. A much larger clone lies a single base off, so this may be a read error. This chain links TRBV12-3 or TRBV12-4 with TRBJ2-2, with 11 bases fitting TRBD2. CDR3 length: 16 amino acids. The CDR3 DNA follows: TGTGCCTGCAGCTCTTTTAGCGGGGGGGGCACCGGGGAGCTGTTTTTT. It specifies CACSSFSGGGTGELFF.

Of note for this clonotype: It may be a read error: a sequence one base away is much more abundant. This rearrangement joins TRBV14 to TRBJ2-5, with D possibly being TRBD1 (6 bases). Looked up from germline, CDR1 is SGHDN and CDR2 is FVKESK. CDR3 size: 16 residues. V gave up 1 base and J gave up 5 bases, with 17 bases separating them. This CDR3 reads CASSQGIWTRGETQYF. CDR3 DNA: TGTGCCAGCAGCCAAGGGATCTGGACAAGGGGGGAGACCCAGTACTTC.

As for this clonotype: One end of the junction is discordant with germline, which a read error may explain. This sequence joins TRBV20-1 and TRBJ1-2, with D hard to call. CDR1 and CDR2 from the germline V gene are DFQATT and SNEGSKA (reference sequence). CDR3 length: 13 amino acids. CDR3 sequence: CRALDRGSYGNTF. In DNA, the CDR3 is TGCAGGGCCCTTGACCGTGGCAGCTATGGCAACACCTTC.

Note on this clonotype: Because it lacks the conserved phenylalanine or tryptophan at the end, this CDR3 is likely a read error. The chain combines TRBV5-6 with TRBJ2-7, with TRBD1 matching over 8 bases. The J call may be mistaken, given a closer DNA end match to TRBJ2-1. The germline V gene encodes CDR1 SGHDT and CDR2 YYEEEE. The CDR3 totals 16 residues. The CDR3 protein is CASSSVVRDRIYEQFY. As DNA, the CDR3 is TGTGCCAGCAGCTCCGTTGTCCGGGACAGGATCTACGAGCAGTTCTAC.

The genes are TRBV4-3 and TRBJ2-1; TRBD1 is a possible D gene (6 bases). V was pared by 0 bases and J by 5 bases, with 14 bases between. The CDR3 runs to 16 residues. Germline assignment: CDR1 LGHNA and CDR2 YSLEER. The CDR3 sequence: CASSQDAGGQNNEQFF. The CDR3 DNA reads TGCGCCAGCAGCCAAGATGCTGGGGGCCAAAACAATGAGCAGTTCTTC.

This clonotype was recorded once. This chain uses TRBV28 with TRBJ2-7, with D perhaps matching TRBD2 (6 bases). CDR3 length: 16 residues. The V and J ends lost 1 base and 6 bases respectively, with 19 bases between them. Germline CDR1 reads MDHEN; CDR2 reads SYDVKM. The CDR3 here is CASSLLSSQRASEQYF. CDR3 DNA: TGTGCCAGCAGTTTATTGAGCTCCCAGCGGGCAAGCGAGCAGTACTTC.

Remarks on this clonotype: This is likely a read error, given that the CDR3 carries no conserved phenylalanine or tryptophan at its end. The CDR3: CASCYGTSGSGRGYNEQFL. CDR3 in DNA: TGTGCCAGCTGTTATGGGACTAGCGGGAGTGGACGTGGGTACAATGAGCAGTTCTTA. The rearrangement links TRBV6-2 or TRBV6-3 to TRBJ2-1; 14 nucleotides line up with TRBD2. CDR3 size: 19 residues. Germline V gene sequence: CDR1 MNHEY, CDR2 SVGEGT.

This chain uses TRBV29-1 with TRBJ1-5; no firm D call. V lost 8 bases, J lost 4 bases, and 15 bases lay in between. CDR3 length: 13 amino acids. Germline V CDR1 and CDR2: SQVTM, ANQGSEA. The CDR3 region has the DNA TGCAGCCTATTGACGTATAGTAATCAGCCCCAGCATTTT. Translating it yields CSLLTYSNQPQHF.